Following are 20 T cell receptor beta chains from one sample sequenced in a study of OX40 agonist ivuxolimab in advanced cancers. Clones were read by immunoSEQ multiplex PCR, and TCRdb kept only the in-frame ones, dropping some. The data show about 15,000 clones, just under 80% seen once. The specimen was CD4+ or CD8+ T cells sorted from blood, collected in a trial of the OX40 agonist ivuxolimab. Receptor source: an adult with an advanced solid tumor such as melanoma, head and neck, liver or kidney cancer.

The CDR3: CASSPPLGTGEGKTGELFF. The CDR3 DNA reads TGTGCCAGCAGCCCTCCCCTGGGGACAGGGGAGGGAAAGACCGGGGAGCTGTTTTTT. The chain carries TRBV7-9 and TRBJ2-2; 10 nucleotides align to TRBD1. This CDR3 region has 19 residues. Trimming removed 5 bases from V and 5 bases from J; junction bases left unmatched: 17. Germline V gene lookup returns CDR1 SEHNR and CDR2 FQNEAQ (reference sequence).

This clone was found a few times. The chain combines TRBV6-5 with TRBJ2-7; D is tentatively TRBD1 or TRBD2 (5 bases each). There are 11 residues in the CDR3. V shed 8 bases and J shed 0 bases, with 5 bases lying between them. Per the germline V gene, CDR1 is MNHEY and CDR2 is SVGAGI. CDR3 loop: CASGTSYEQYF. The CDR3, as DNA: TGTGCCAGCGGGACCTCCTACGAGCAGTACTTC.

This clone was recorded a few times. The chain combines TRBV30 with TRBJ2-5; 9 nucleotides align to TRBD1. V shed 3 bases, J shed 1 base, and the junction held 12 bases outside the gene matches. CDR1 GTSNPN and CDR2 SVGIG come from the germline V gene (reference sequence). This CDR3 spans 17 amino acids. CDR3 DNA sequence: TGTGCCTGGAGCCCAGGGGTTGGGACAGGGATCCAAGAGACCCAGTACTTC. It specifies CAWSPGVGTGIQETQYF.

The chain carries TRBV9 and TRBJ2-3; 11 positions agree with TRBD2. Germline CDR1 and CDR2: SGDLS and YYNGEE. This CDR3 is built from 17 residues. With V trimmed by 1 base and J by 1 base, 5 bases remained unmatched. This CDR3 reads CASSVSPGLAGTDTQYF. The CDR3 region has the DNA TGTGCCAGCAGCGTATCCCCGGGACTAGCGGGCACAGATACGCAGTATTTT.

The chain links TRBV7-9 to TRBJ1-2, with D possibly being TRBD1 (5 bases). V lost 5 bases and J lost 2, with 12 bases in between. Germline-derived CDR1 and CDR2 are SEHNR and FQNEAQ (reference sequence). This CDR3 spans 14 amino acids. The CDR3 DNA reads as TGTGCCAGCAGCCACACAACAGGAAACTATGGCTACACCTTC. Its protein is CASSHTTGNYGYTF. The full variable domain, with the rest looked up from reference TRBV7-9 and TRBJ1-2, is DTGVSQNPRHKITKRGQNVTFRCDPISEHNRLYWYRQTLGQGPEFLTYFQNEAQLEKSRLLSDRFSAERPKGSFSTLEIQRTEQGDSAMYLCASSHTTGNYGYTFGSGTRLTVV.

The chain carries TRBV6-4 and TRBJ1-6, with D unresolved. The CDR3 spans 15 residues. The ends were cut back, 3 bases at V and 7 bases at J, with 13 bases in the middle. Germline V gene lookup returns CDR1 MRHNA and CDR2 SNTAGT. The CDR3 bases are TGTGCCAGCAGTGAGGGGTTATGGGCAAATTCACCCCTCCACTTT. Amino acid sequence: CASSEGLWANSPLHF.

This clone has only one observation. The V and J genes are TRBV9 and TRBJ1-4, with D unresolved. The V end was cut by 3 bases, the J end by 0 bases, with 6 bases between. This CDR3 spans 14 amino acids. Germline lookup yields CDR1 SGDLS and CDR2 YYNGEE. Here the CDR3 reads CASSASATNEKLFF. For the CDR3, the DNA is TGTGCCAGCAGCGCGTCCGCAACTAATGAAAAACTGTTTTTT.

CDR3 in amino acids: CASSGDNWDRGVYEQYF. The CDR3 coding sequence is TGTGCCAGCAGTGGGGATAACTGGGACAGGGGGGTTTACGAGCAGTACTTC. The rearrangement joins TRBV2 to TRBJ2-7, with TRBD1 matching 11 bases. The CDR3 extends over 17 amino acids. The germline V gene encodes CDR1 SNHLY and CDR2 FYNNEI. V was clipped by 4 bases and J by 4 bases; unmatched bases: 12. Supplemented by reference TRBV2 and TRBJ2-7, the full variable domain reads EPEVTQTPSHQVTQMGQEVILRCVPISNHLYFYWYRQILGQKVEFLVSFYNNEISEKSEIFDDQFSVERPDGSNFTLKIRSTKLEDSAMYFCASSGDNWDRGVYEQYFGPGTRLTVT.

The CDR3 protein is CASSLGRVATQYF. In nucleotides, the CDR3 is TGTGCCAGCAGTCTCGGCAGGGTGGCGACCCAGTACTTC. The chain is built from TRBV6-5 and TRBJ2-5; maybe TRBD1 (5 bases). Germline values: CDR1 MNHEY, CDR2 SVGAGI. This CDR3 has 13 residues. Trimming removed 5 bases from V and 7 bases from J, with 14 bases in between.

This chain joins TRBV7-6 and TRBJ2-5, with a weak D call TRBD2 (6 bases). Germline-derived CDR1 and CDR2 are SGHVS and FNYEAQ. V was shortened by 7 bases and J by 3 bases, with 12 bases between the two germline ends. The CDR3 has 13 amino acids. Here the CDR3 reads CASTPGEEETQYF. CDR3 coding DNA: TGTGCCAGCACGCCGGGGGAGGAAGAGACCCAGTACTTC.

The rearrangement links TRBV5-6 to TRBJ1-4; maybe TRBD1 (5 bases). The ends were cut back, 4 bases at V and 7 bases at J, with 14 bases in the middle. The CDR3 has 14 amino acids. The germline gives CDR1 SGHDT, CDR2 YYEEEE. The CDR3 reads CASSDQGQSEKLFF. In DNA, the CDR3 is TGTGCCAGCAGCGACCAGGGCCAGAGTGAAAAACTGTTTTTT.

The CDR3 is CASSRPLAGGSYEQYF. In DNA form, the CDR3 reads TGCGCCAGCAGTCGCCCGCTAGCGGGAGGGTCCTACGAGCAGTACTTC. The chain combines TRBV23-1 with TRBJ2-7, with 12 bases that match TRBD2. TRBV23-1 is assigned to the ORF class and has an uncertain function. The CDR3 runs 16 residues. The V segment lost 4 bases and the J segment 1 base; nucleotides outside the gene matches: 5.

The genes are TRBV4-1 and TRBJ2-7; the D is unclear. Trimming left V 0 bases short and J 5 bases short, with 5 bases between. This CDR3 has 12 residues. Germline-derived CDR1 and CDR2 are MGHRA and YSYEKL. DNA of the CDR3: TGCGCCAGCAGCCAAGATGTCCACGAGCAGTACTTC. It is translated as CASSQDVHEQYF.

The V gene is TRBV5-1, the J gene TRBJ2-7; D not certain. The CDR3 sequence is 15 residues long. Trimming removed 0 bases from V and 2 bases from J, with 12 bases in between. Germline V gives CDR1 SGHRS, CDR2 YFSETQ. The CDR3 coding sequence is TGCGCCAGCAGCTTGGGCGCAGGCCGTACCTACGAGCAGTACTTC. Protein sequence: CASSLGAGRTYEQYF.

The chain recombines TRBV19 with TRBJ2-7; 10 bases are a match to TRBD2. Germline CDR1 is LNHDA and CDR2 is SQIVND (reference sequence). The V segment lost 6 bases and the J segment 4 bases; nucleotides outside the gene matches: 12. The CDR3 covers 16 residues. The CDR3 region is CASRASGSLSLYEQYF. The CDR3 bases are TGTGCCAGTAGGGCTAGCGGGAGTCTTTCCCTTTACGAGCAGTACTTC.

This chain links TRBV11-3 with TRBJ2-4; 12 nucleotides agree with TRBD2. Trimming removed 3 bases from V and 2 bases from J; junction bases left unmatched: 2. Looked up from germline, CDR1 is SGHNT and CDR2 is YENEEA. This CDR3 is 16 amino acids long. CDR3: CASSFLAGGTKNIQYF. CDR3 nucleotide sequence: TGTGCCAGCAGCTTTCTAGCGGGAGGGACCAAAAACATTCAGTACTTC.

CDR3 residues: CASSFQDGTYEQYF. CDR3 bases: TGTGCCAGCAGCTTTCAGGACGGTACCTACGAGCAGTACTTC. The V gene is TRBV5-4, the J gene TRBJ2-7; D gene ambiguous. The CDR3 is made up of 14 amino acids. Germline V CDR1 and CDR2: SGHNT, YYREEE (reference sequence). V lost 2 bases and J 2 bases, leaving 11 bases between the germline ends.

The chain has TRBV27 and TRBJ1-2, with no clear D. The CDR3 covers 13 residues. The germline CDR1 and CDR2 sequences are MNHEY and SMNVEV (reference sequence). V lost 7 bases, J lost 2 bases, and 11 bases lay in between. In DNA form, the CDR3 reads TGTGCCAGCAAAGGGATATCGAACTATGGCTACACCTTC. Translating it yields CASKGISNYGYTF.

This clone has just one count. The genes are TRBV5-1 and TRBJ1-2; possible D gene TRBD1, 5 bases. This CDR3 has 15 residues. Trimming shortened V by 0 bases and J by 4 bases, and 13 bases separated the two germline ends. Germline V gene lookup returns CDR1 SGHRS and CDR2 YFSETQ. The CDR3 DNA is TGCGCCAGCAGCTTGGAGTCAGGGATCGTCTATGGCTACACCTTC. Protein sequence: CASSLESGIVYGYTF.

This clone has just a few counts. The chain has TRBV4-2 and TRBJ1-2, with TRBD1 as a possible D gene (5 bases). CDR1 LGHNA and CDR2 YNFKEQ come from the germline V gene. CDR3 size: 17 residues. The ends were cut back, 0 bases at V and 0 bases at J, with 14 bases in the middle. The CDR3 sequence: CASSQEGSGLANYGYTF. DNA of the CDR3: TGTGCCAGCAGCCAAGAAGGGTCAGGGTTAGCTAACTATGGCTACACCTTC.